A single T cell receptor beta chain is shown here with its context. Its antigen is unidentified. The data were obtained in a study of cytomegalovirus exposure and HLA in healthy donors. Overall study context: There were fewer than 130 million unique TCR beta sequences, drawn from about 190 million T cells, in an earlier analysis. Early release data held tens of millions of unique TCRs from HLA-typed donors. Study-wide findings and caveats: The majority of TCR sequences were rare, yet some public TCRs appeared in many donors. TCR beta chain V- and J-gene trimming was linked, in a later analysis, to a missense variant in DCLRE1C.

CDR1 and CDR2 from the germline V gene are SGHTA and FQGTGA. The CDR3 is made up of 15 amino acids. The V end lost 4 bases, the J end lost 4 bases, and 13 bases lay between the germline ends. PCR primers comprised 60 Vbeta and 13 Jbeta primers. Profiled with immunoSEQ multiplex PCR; TCRdb holds only in-frame clones, not every one. The data show fewer than 200,000 clones, around 82% seen once. This TCR derives from a male donor in good health and CMV-seronegative. Sequencing was carried out using PBMCs. V is TRBV7-3 and J is TRBJ2-2; no definite D call. CDR3 loop: CASSSTESRTGELFF. The DNA for the CDR3 is TGTGCCAGCAGCTCTACAGAGTCACGCACCGGGGAGCTGTTTTTT.